One sample yielded the 17 T cell receptor beta chains listed below, sequenced in a study of blood T cell repertoires in COVID-19. Some clones are missing from TCRdb's copy, which holds only in-frame ones; the method was immunoSEQ multiplex PCR. The table lists about 270,000 clones, around nine tenths of them singletons. Sequences were obtained from peripheral blood. These receptors all stem from a man aged 35-49 years with active or convalescent COVID-19.

The chain links TRBV3-1 (or the pseudogene TRBV3-2) to TRBJ2-6; 12 bases line up with TRBD2. This CDR3 has 17 amino acids. The trim removed 1 base at V and 2 bases at J, leaving 0 bases unmatched. From germline, CDR1 is LGHDT and CDR2 YNNKEL (reference sequence). The CDR3 DNA follows: TGTGCCAGCAGCCAAGGGACTAGCGGGACTGGGGCCAACGTCCTGACTTTC. Amino acids: CASSQGTSGTGANVLTF.

The CDR3 region is CASSLGRGDTQYF. The CDR3 nucleotides are TGTGCCAGCAGCTTGGGGCGAGGAGATACGCAGTATTTT. The chain links TRBV5-6 to TRBJ2-3; D call uncertain. Germline CDR1 and CDR2: SGHDT and YYEEEE. Trimming left V 0 bases short and J 5 bases short, with 7 bases between. The CDR3 consists of 13 residues.

The chain links TRBV10-3 to TRBJ1-2; TRBD1 is a possible D gene (6 bases). V gave up 1 base and J gave up 4 bases, with 10 bases separating them. Germline assignment: CDR1 ENHRY and CDR2 SYGVKD. CDR3 size: 14 residues. Here the CDR3 reads CAISEFEGGYGYTF. CDR3 DNA sequence: TGTGCCATCAGTGAGTTTGAAGGGGGCTATGGCTACACCTTC.

The chain employs TRBV6-2 or TRBV6-3 and TRBJ2-5; TRBD2 matches at 9 bases. Germline CDR1 is MNHEY and CDR2 is SVGEGT. The CDR3 is 15 residues long. Trimming removed 0 bases from V and 5 bases from J; junction bases left unmatched: 4. CDR3 nucleotide sequence: TGTGCCAGCAGTTACTCGATAGCGGGAGCGGAGACCCAGTACTTC. It yields the protein CASSYSIAGAETQYF.

This clone showed up just once. This chain uses TRBV19 with TRBJ2-5; 7 nucleotides agree with TRBD1. The CDR3 spans 15 residues. Germline CDR1 is LNHDA and CDR2 is SQIVND (reference sequence). The junction had 7 bases not matched to a gene; V was cut back by 5 bases and J by 1 base. The CDR3 sequence is CASSGRDRVQETQYF. CDR3 in DNA: TGTGCCAGTAGTGGCCGGGACAGAGTCCAAGAGACCCAGTACTTC.

The chain carries TRBV18 and TRBJ2-7, with 7 bases fitting TRBD1. Losses at the gene ends were 5 bases for V and 5 bases for J; bases not matched to a gene: 6. Germline V gives CDR1 KGHSH, CDR2 LQKENI. The CDR3 has 13 residues. CDR3 nucleotide sequence: TGTGCCAGCTCAACGACAGGGCGGAACGAGCAGTACTTC. Amino acids: CASSTTGRNEQYF.

This clone occurred a few times. This chain joins TRBV2 and TRBJ2-3; 9 nucleotides agree with TRBD2. V shed 7 bases and J 2 bases; nucleotides not matched to a gene: 7. The CDR3 contains 15 residues. CDR1 and CDR2 from the germline V gene are SNHLY and FYNNEI. CDR3 sequence: CASKRAGGYTDTQYF. The CDR3 region has the DNA TGTGCCAGCAAAAGAGCGGGAGGATACACAGATACGCAGTATTTT.

The chain links TRBV6-6 to TRBJ1-1; D is unclear. V lost 5 bases and J lost 0, with 19 bases in between. The CDR3 is made up of 17 amino acids. Germline CDR1 reads MNHNY; CDR2 reads SVGAGI (reference sequence). Written as DNA, the CDR3 is TGTGCCAGCAGTCTCCCCTACGGAGGAAGAATGAACACTGAAGCTTTCTTT. It encodes CASSLPYGGRMNTEAFF.

The chain combines TRBV5-1 with TRBJ1-5, with D possibly matching TRBD1 (6 bases). V was shortened by 4 bases and J by 4 bases, with 9 bases between the two germline ends. CDR3 length equals 13 residues. Germline V lookup: CDR1 SGHRS, CDR2 YFSETQ. This CDR3 reads CASSRDINQPQHF. Here the CDR3 DNA reads TGCGCCAGCAGCCGGGACATAAATCAGCCCCAGCATTTT.

About this clone: Germline and junction disagree at one end, which may indicate a read error. This chain connects TRBV3-1 (or the pseudogene TRBV3-2) to TRBJ1-2; TRBD1 aligns across 8 bases. CDR1 is LGHDT, CDR2 YNNKEL, per germline (reference sequence). The CDR3 is made up of 12 amino acids. The CDR3 protein is CASSQVDRDQFF. CDR3 nucleotide sequence: TGTGCCAGCAGCCAAGTGGACAGGGACCAGTTTTTC.

J is TRBJ2-5 and V is TRBV5-1, with D possibly being TRBD2 (5 bases). Germline V lookup: CDR1 SGHRS, CDR2 YFSETQ. The V gene lost 0 bases and the J gene lost 5 bases, with 14 bases spanning the gap. The length of the CDR3 is 15 residues. Here the CDR3 DNA reads TGCGCCAGCAGCTTGGCGCTAGCACGGGCGGAGACCCAGTACTTC. It codes for CASSLALARAETQYF.

The chain is built from TRBV4-1 and TRBJ2-1; perhaps TRBD2 as D (6 bases). Germline V lookup: CDR1 MGHRA, CDR2 YSYEKL. V gave up 3 bases and J gave up 0 bases, with 15 bases separating them. The CDR3 contains 17 residues. This CDR3 is CASSQGLVAASYNEQFF. As DNA, the CDR3 is TGCGCCAGCAGCCAGGGCTTGGTAGCGGCCTCCTACAATGAGCAGTTCTTC.

This chain uses TRBV7-9 with TRBJ2-3; D remains unclear. The V and J ends lost 1 base and 1 base respectively, with 6 bases between them. The CDR3 has 14 amino acids. Germline assignment: CDR1 SEHNR and CDR2 FQNEAQ (reference sequence). The CDR3 region is CASSLGQGTDTQYF. The CDR3 bases are TGTGCCAGCAGCTTAGGCCAGGGCACAGATACGCAGTATTTT.

In this sample, this clone turned up once. J is TRBJ1-3 and V is TRBV2, with D hard to call. The CDR3 contains 14 residues. Trimming stripped 10 bases from V and 0 bases from J, with 13 bases between. The germline gives CDR1 SNHLY, CDR2 FYNNEI. The CDR3, as DNA: TGTGCCACATCCGATGGGAGCTCTGGAAACACCATATATTTT. It specifies CATSDGSSGNTIYF.

The rearrangement joins TRBV5-4 to TRBJ2-2; 8 bases agree with TRBD1. This CDR3 has 20 amino acids. Trimming took 4 bases from V and 1 from J; bases not matched to a gene: 18. Germline CDR1 reads SGHNT; CDR2 reads YYREEE (reference sequence). CDR3 sequence: CASSPSRDRHTLVNTGELFF. The CDR3 nucleotides read TGTGCCAGCAGCCCGAGCAGGGACAGGCACACGCTTGTGAACACCGGGGAGCTGTTTTTT. Based on the CDR3 plus reference TRBV5-4 and TRBJ2-2, the full variable domain is ETGVTQSPTHLIKTRGQQVTLRCSSQSGHNTVSWYQQALGQGPQFIFQYYREEENGRGNFPPRFSGLQFPNYSSELNVNALELDDSALYLCASSPSRDRHTLVNTGELFFGEGSRLTVL.

The V call is TRBV25-1, the J call TRBJ2-1; no firm D call. The length of the CDR3 is 14 residues. Between the trimmed V and J ends, which lost 1 base and 6 bases, there was a span of 10 bases. Per germline, CDR1 MGHDK and CDR2 SYGVNS. The chain's CDR3 is CASSESRRLNEQFF. In DNA form, the CDR3 reads TGTGCCAGCAGTGAATCGAGGCGGCTCAATGAGCAGTTCTTC.

The genes are TRBV9 and TRBJ2-1; D remains ambiguous. Trimming stripped 3 bases from V and 0 bases from J, with 7 bases between. Germline V gives CDR1 SGDLS, CDR2 YYNGEE. This CDR3 is 14 amino acids long. CDR3 protein: CASSADSSYNEQFF. The CDR3 nucleotides are TGTGCCAGCAGCGCCGATAGCTCCTACAATGAGCAGTTCTTC. The full variable domain, its missing parts supplied by reference TRBV9 and TRBJ2-1, is DSGVTQTPKHLITATGQRVTLRCSPRSGDLSVYWYQQSLDQGLQFLIQYYNGEERAKGNILERFSAQQFPDLHSELNLSSLELGDSALYFCASSADSSYNEQFFGPGTRLTVL.